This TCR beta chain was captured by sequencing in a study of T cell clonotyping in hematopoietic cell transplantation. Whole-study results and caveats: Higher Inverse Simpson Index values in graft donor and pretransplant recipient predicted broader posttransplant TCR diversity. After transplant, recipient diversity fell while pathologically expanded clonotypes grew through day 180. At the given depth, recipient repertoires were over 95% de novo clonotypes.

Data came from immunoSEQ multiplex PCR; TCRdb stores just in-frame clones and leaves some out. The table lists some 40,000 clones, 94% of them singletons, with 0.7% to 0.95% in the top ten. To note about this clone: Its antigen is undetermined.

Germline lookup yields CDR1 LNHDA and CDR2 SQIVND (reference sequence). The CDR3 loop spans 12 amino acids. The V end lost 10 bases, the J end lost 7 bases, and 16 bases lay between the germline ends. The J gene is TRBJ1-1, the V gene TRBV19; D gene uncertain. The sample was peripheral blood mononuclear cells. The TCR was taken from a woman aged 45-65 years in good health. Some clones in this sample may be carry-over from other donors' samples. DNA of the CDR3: TGTGCCACAAGAAGTGGGAAGAATGAAGCTTTCTTT. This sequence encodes CATRSGKNEAFF.